Following are 15 T cell receptor beta chains from one sample sequenced in a study of shared clonotypes between healthy human individuals. CD45RO-negative, CCR7-positively selected cells formed the naive CD8 fraction, excluding terminally differentiated effector memory CD45RA+ cells. Assay: immunoSEQ multiplex PCR; the TCRdb copy retains only in-frame clones and omits some. The sample carries hundreds of thousands of clones, about 98% recorded once. The sample was naive CD8+ T cells sorted from blood. The origin of the receptors is a young man in good health.

V usage is TRBV11-2 and J usage is TRBJ2-1, with 11 positions matching TRBD2. With 5 bases clipped from V and 4 bases from J, the junction kept 10 bases outside the gene matches. Looked up from germline, CDR1 is SGHAT and CDR2 is FQNNGV. The CDR3 totals 17 residues. Written as DNA, the CDR3 is TGTGCCAGCAGCAAAACTAGCGGGAGCCTACCTTACAATGAGCAGTTCTTC. It codes for CASSKTSGSLPYNEQFF.

The J gene is TRBJ2-7, the V gene TRBV5-5; 13 nucleotides line up with TRBD2. V lost 3 bases and J lost 5; bases outside the gene matches: 2. This CDR3 contains 14 residues. Germline assignment: CDR1 SGHKS and CDR2 YYEKEE (reference sequence). The CDR3 reads CASSWGLAGNEQYF. The DNA for the CDR3 is TGTGCCAGCAGCTGGGGACTAGCGGGAAACGAGCAGTACTTC.

Concerning this clone itself: At one boundary the junction diverges from the germline segment, which might be a read error. The chain employs TRBV10-2 and TRBJ2-1, with 7 bases lining up with TRBD1. The V gene's germline CDR1 is WSHSY and CDR2 SAAADI. The CDR3 has 14 residues. The CDR3 here is CASSERQGWDEQFF. The CDR3 DNA reads TGCGCTAGCAGTGAGAGACAGGGTTGGGATGAGCAGTTCTTC.

Comment on this clone: This same CDR3 is encoded by further DNA sequences in the sample. The rearrangement links TRBV5-1 to TRBJ1-1; no clear D. The V gene's germline CDR1 is SGHRS and CDR2 YFSETQ. V was cut by 2 bases and J by 1 base, with 6 bases left in between. This CDR3 spans 13 amino acids. In DNA, the CDR3 is TGCGCCAGCAGCTTAAGCAGGAACACTGAAGCTTTCTTT. Its protein is CASSLSRNTEAFF.

The chain couples TRBV28 to TRBJ1-2; perhaps TRBD1 as D (5 bases). This CDR3 is 14 amino acids long. Germline V gives CDR1 MDHEN, CDR2 SYDVKM. V lost 2 bases to trimming and J lost 4 bases, with 11 bases between them. CDR3 loop: CASSLPGGSYGYTF. Written as DNA, the CDR3 is TGTGCCAGCAGTTTACCGGGGGGAAGCTATGGCTACACCTTC.

This clone was seen just once. The V call is TRBV11-1, the J call TRBJ2-3, with D maybe TRBD1 (6 bases). Per germline, CDR1 SGHAT and CDR2 FQDESV (reference sequence). The CDR3 runs to 15 residues. V was pared by 1 base and J by 3 bases, with 11 bases between. CDR3 amino acids: CASSLGTTGTDTQYF. CDR3 nucleotide sequence: TGTGCCAGCAGCTTAGGCACTACAGGGACAGATACGCAGTATTTT.

The genes are TRBV30 and TRBJ1-1; weak D call: TRBD1 (5 bases). The V gene lost 4 bases and the J gene lost 0 bases, with 12 bases spanning the gap. The CDR3 runs to 14 residues. Germline lookup yields CDR1 GTSNPN and CDR2 SVGIG (reference sequence). DNA of the CDR3: TGTGCCTGGAATTGGGGGAACATGAACACTGAAGCTTTCTTT. Protein sequence: CAWNWGNMNTEAFF.

The gene calls are TRBV7-9 and TRBJ2-7; D remains ambiguous. Germline V lookup: CDR1 SEHNR, CDR2 FQNEAQ (reference sequence). The V and J ends lost 5 bases and 6 bases respectively, with 8 bases between them. This CDR3 comprises 11 residues. In DNA, the CDR3 is TGTGCCAGCAGCCCCTGGGGCGAGCAGTACTTC. It yields the protein CASSPWGEQYF.

The chain combines TRBV9 with TRBJ1-5, with a weak D call TRBD1 (5 bases). Germline V gene sequence: CDR1 SGDLS, CDR2 YYNGEE. The CDR3 loop spans 14 amino acids. Trimming shortened V by 2 bases and J by 5 bases, and 11 bases separated the two germline ends. The CDR3 loop reads CASSVTGLDQPQHF. CDR3 sequence (DNA): TGTGCCAGCAGCGTCACGGGGCTCGATCAGCCCCAGCATTTT.

The chain carries TRBV19 and TRBJ1-3; D unclear. The CDR3 length is 14 residues. Germline lookup yields CDR1 LNHDA and CDR2 SQIVND (reference sequence). V was cut by 3 bases and J by 0 bases, with 6 bases left in between. CDR3 nucleotide sequence: TGTGCCAGTAGTATCTCGGGCTCTGGAAACACCATATATTTT. Protein product: CASSISGSGNTIYF.

The rearrangement uses TRBV19 and TRBJ2-7; possible D gene TRBD1, 5 bases. The CDR3 is 13 residues long. V shed 3 bases and J shed 6 bases, with 12 bases lying between them. Per the germline V gene, CDR1 is LNHDA and CDR2 is SQIVND (reference sequence). The CDR3 coding sequence is TGTGCCAGTAGTATTTGGGGCGCTGGCGAGCAGTACTTC. Translation: CASSIWGAGEQYF.

V usage is TRBV12-5 and J usage is TRBJ1-2; TRBD1 matches 7 bases. The CDR3 has 14 residues. J was trimmed by 4 bases and V by 3 bases; bases with no gene match: 5. From germline, CDR1 is LGHNT and CDR2 FRNRAP. The CDR3 region is CASGFTGTVYGYTF. As DNA, the CDR3 is TGTGCTAGTGGTTTCACCGGGACAGTCTATGGCTACACCTTC.

To note about this clone: Distinct nucleotide sequences in the sample also encode this CDR3. The CDR3 DNA reads TGTGCCAGCAGCGGAAGCGGGAGCACAGATACGCAGTATTTT. Protein sequence: CASSGSGSTDTQYF. This chain links TRBV9 with TRBJ2-3; a weak D match, TRBD2 (6 bases). CDR1 SGDLS and CDR2 YYNGEE come from the germline V gene. V lost 3 bases and J 0 bases, leaving 8 bases between the germline ends. The CDR3 extends over 14 amino acids.

The chain uses TRBV4-1 and TRBJ1-5, with 9 bases lining up with TRBD1. The trim removed 3 bases at V and 4 bases at J, leaving 7 bases unmatched. Germline loops: CDR1 MGHRA, CDR2 YSYEKL. The CDR3 runs to 16 residues. This CDR3 reads CASSHGPGQGNQPQHF. CDR3 DNA sequence: TGCGCCAGCAGCCATGGACCGGGACAGGGAAATCAGCCCCAGCATTTT.

The chain employs TRBV5-5 and TRBJ1-3; a weak D match, TRBD1 (6 bases). The CDR3 totals 18 residues. Germline CDR1 reads SGHKS; CDR2 reads YYEKEE (reference sequence). Deletions cut 1 base from V and 0 bases from J, with 17 bases between. CDR3 in amino acids: CASSLFSWRDNSGNTIYF. The CDR3 DNA follows: TGTGCCAGCAGCTTGTTTAGTTGGCGGGACAACTCTGGAAACACCATATATTTT.